This entry lists 17 T cell receptor beta chains sequenced from one sample in a study of blood T cell repertoires in COVID-19. Using immunoSEQ multiplex PCR, the repertoire was profiled, and TCRdb retains in-frame clones only, with some absent. The repertoire holds about 250,000 clones, with around nine tenths as singletons. The source material was PBMCs or T cells enriched from blood (not recorded which). Every receptor here comes from a woman younger than 35 who had recovered from COVID-19.

The genes are TRBV6-5 and TRBJ1-4; no firm D call. CDR1 and CDR2 from the germline V gene are MNHEY and SVGAGI. V dropped 8 bases and J dropped 0 bases, with 10 bases sitting between them. The CDR3 is 14 amino acids. CDR3 sequence (DNA): TGTGCCAGCTCAGAGGTTGCAACTAATGAAAAACTGTTTTTT. This codes for CASSEVATNEKLFF.

The chain recombines TRBV12-5 with TRBJ1-1, with D perhaps matching TRBD1 (6 bases). The CDR3 sequence is 13 residues long. V lost 6 bases, J lost 0 bases, and 8 bases lay in between. Germline V gives CDR1 LGHNT, CDR2 FRNRAP. The CDR3 nucleotides read TGTGCTAGTGGACAGGGCATGAACACTGAAGCTTTCTTT. It codes for CASGQGMNTEAFF. The variable domain in full, completed from reference TRBV12-5 and TRBJ1-1, reads DARVTQTPRHKVTEMGQEVTMRCQPILGHNTVFWYRQTMMQGLELLAYFRNRAPLDDSGMPKDRFSAEMPDATLATLKIQPSEPRDSAVYFCASGQGMNTEAFFGQGTRLTVV.

The chain recombines TRBV6-5 with TRBJ1-1, with D perhaps TRBD1 (6 bases). Germline CDR1 is MNHEY and CDR2 is SVGAGI. The CDR3 consists of 14 residues. Trimming stripped 8 bases from V and 6 bases from J, with 19 bases between. The DNA for the CDR3 is TGTGCCAGCGCATTCCTAGAGGGACACTCTGAAGCTTTCTTT. Translation gives CASAFLEGHSEAFF.

This clone was seen only once. This chain connects TRBV3-1 (or the pseudogene TRBV3-2) to TRBJ2-5, with D possibly matching TRBD2 (6 bases). The CDR3 is made up of 15 amino acids. The germline gives CDR1 LGHDT, CDR2 YNNKEL (reference sequence). The V end was cut by 1 base, the J end by 7 bases, with 16 bases between. CDR3 in amino acids: CASSQAVRDGGTQYF. CDR3 DNA sequence: TGTGCCAGCAGCCAAGCCGTGCGGGACGGCGGGACCCAGTACTTC.

The chain is built from TRBV6-5 and TRBJ1-4; TRBD1 matches at 7 bases. V shed 6 bases and J 5 bases; nucleotides not matched to a gene: 9. This CDR3 region has 15 residues. From germline, CDR1 is MNHEY and CDR2 SVGAGI. CDR3 sequence (DNA): TGTGCCAGCAGACGAGAGACAGGGCCCAATGAAAAACTGTTTTTT. Its translation is CASRRETGPNEKLFF.

This clone was counted only a few times. The rearrangement joins TRBV4-2 to TRBJ2-5; 9 bases match TRBD2. The CDR3 sequence is 17 residues long. J lost 5 bases, V lost 1 base, and 11 bases had no gene match. Per germline, CDR1 LGHNA and CDR2 YNFKEQ. CDR3 loop: CASSQGVAGAGGETQYF. The DNA for the CDR3 is TGTGCCAGCAGCCAAGGGGTAGCGGGGGCCGGTGGGGAGACCCAGTACTTC.

The CDR3 reads CSAEEGPEAFF. The CDR3 DNA sequence: TGCAGTGCGGAGGAGGGGCCTGAAGCTTTCTTT. The rearrangement links TRBV20-1 to TRBJ1-1; D may be TRBD1 (5 bases). CDR3 length: 11 amino acids. Deletions cut 6 bases from V and 6 bases from J, with 11 bases between. Looked up from germline, CDR1 is DFQATT and CDR2 is SNEGSKA (reference sequence).

Concerning this clone itself: The same CDR3 also results from other DNA sequences found in this sample. This sequence joins TRBV12-3 or TRBV12-4 and TRBJ1-1, with D possibly TRBD1 on 6 matching bases. The CDR3 covers 13 residues. The V end lost 5 bases, the J end lost 1 base, and 8 bases lay between the germline ends. CDR3 loop: CASSPTGNTEAFF. The CDR3 DNA sequence: TGTGCCAGCAGTCCGACAGGGAACACTGAAGCTTTCTTT.

The gene calls are TRBV3-1 (or the pseudogene TRBV3-2) and TRBJ2-2; D is possibly TRBD1 (6 bases). Germline CDR1 and CDR2: LGHDT and YNNKEL (reference sequence). V shed 3 bases and J shed 5 bases, with 13 bases lying between them. The CDR3 loop spans 15 amino acids. CDR3 nucleotides: TGTGCCAGCAGCCATCTCACAGGGCGTACCGGGGAGCTGTTTTTT. Amino acids: CASSHLTGRTGELFF.

In its sample, this clone was seen once. The CDR3 DNA follows: TGTGCCAGCTCCTTCTATGGAGTTAATGAAAAACTGTTTTTT. Protein sequence: CASSFYGVNEKLFF. The gene calls are TRBV5-4 and TRBJ1-4, with D unclear. The V gene lost 7 bases and the J gene lost 4 bases, with 14 bases spanning the gap. The CDR3 length is 14 residues. CDR1 and CDR2 (germline): SGHNT, YYREEE (reference sequence).

This chain links TRBV7-9 with TRBJ1-2; D call uncertain. The CDR3 extends over 13 amino acids. The V end was cut by 5 bases, the J end by 3 bases, with 10 bases between. Germline lookup yields CDR1 SEHNR and CDR2 FQNEAQ (reference sequence). CDR3 DNA: TGTGCCAGCAGCCCCCGTGCAGACTATGGCTACACCTTC. Translated, it gives CASSPRADYGYTF.

V gene TRBV5-4 combines with J gene TRBJ1-2, with 7 positions matching TRBD1. The V gene end was trimmed by 6 bases and the J gene end by 6 bases; junction bases not matched to a gene: 5. The CDR3 sequence is 12 residues long. Germline V lookup: CDR1 SGHNT, CDR2 YYREEE (reference sequence). The CDR3 region is CASTRGADGYTF. The CDR3 DNA reads as TGTGCCAGCACCAGGGGGGCTGATGGCTACACCTTC.

The chain has TRBV7-8 and TRBJ1-1; 7 bases line up with TRBD1. Germline V CDR1 and CDR2: SGHVS, FQNEAQ. Germline trimming cut 5 bases from V and 0 bases from J; bases unmatched to any gene: 3. The CDR3 is 14 residues long. CDR3 in amino acids: CASSPTGMNTEAFF. The CDR3 DNA reads TGTGCCAGCAGCCCGACAGGGATGAACACTGAAGCTTTCTTT.

The chain employs TRBV25-1 and TRBJ1-1, with D uncertain. The CDR3 runs 13 residues. Trimming stripped 5 bases from V and 4 bases from J, with 11 bases between. Per germline, CDR1 MGHDK and CDR2 SYGVNS. Written as DNA, the CDR3 is TGTGCCAGCAGTTCTCGCCGGGGCACTGAAGCTTTCTTT. Protein sequence: CASSSRRGTEAFF. Based on the CDR3 plus reference TRBV25-1 and TRBJ1-1, the full variable domain is EADIYQTPRYLVIGTGKKITLECSQTMGHDKMYWYQQDPGMELHLIHYSYGVNSTEKGDLSSESTVSRIRTEHFPLTLESARPSHTSQYLCASSSRRGTEAFFGQGTRLTVV.

This chain joins TRBV7-3 and TRBJ1-2, with 8 bases aligning to TRBD1. The V segment lost 2 bases and the J segment 4 bases; nucleotides outside the gene matches: 0. Germline loops: CDR1 SGHTA, CDR2 FQGTGA. The CDR3 is 13 amino acids. The CDR3 bases are TGTGCCAGCAGCTTAGGGACAGGCTATGGCTACACCTTC. This encodes CASSLGTGYGYTF.

V is TRBV5-4 and J is TRBJ1-5; D is undetermined. Germline V gene lookup returns CDR1 SGHNT and CDR2 YYREEE (reference sequence). The length of the CDR3 is 13 residues. V shed 3 bases and J shed 5 bases, with 9 bases lying between them. In DNA, the CDR3 is TGTGCCAGCAGCTCGGACTTCCATCAGCCCCAGCATTTT. This translates into CASSSDFHQPQHF.

The rearrangement uses TRBV6-5 and TRBJ1-1; D is unclear. The CDR3 has 15 amino acids. V was clipped by 8 bases and J by 11 bases, with 27 bases between them. Germline CDR1 and CDR2: MNHEY and SVGAGI. In nucleotides, the CDR3 is TGTGCCAGCGCCGAGGGAGAGGGAGCAAGTGGGAAGGCTTTCTTT. Protein product: CASAEGEGASGKAFF.